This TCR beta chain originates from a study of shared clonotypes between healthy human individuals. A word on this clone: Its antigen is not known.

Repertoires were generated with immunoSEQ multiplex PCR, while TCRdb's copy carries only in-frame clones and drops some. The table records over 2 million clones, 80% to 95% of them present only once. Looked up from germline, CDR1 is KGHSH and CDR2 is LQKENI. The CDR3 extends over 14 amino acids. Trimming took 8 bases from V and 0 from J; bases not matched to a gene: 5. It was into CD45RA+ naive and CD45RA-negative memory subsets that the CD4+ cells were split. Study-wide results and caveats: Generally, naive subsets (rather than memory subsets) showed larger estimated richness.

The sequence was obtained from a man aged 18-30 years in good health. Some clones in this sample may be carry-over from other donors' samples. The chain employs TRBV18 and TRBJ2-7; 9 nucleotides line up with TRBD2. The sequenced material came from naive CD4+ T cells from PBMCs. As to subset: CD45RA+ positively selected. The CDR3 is CASQVSGSSYEQYF. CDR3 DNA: TGTGCCAGCCAGGTTAGCGGGAGCTCCTACGAGCAGTACTTC. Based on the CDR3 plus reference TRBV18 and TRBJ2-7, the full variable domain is NAGVMQNPRHLVRRRGQEARLRCSPMKGHSHVYWYRQLPEEGLKFMVYLQKENIIDESGMPKERFSAEFPKEGPSILRIQQVVRGDSAAYFCASQVSGSSYEQYFGPGTRLTVT.